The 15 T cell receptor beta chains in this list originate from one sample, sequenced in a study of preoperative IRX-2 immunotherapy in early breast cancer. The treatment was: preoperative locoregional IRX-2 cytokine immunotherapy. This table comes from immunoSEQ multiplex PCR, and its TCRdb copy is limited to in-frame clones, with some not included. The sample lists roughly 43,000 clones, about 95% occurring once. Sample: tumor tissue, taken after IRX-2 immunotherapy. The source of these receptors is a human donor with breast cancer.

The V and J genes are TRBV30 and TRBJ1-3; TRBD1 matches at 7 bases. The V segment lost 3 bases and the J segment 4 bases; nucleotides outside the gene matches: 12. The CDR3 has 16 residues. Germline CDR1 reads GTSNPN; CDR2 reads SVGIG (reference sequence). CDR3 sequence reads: CAWRQNRGSTGNTIYF. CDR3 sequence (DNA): TGTGCCTGGAGGCAAAACAGGGGATCTACCGGAAACACCATATATTTT.

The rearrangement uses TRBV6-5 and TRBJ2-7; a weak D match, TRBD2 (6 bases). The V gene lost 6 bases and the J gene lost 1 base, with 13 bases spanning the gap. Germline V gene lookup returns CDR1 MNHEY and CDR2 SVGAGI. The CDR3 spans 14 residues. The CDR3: CASSNQRVSYEQYF. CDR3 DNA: TGTGCCAGCAGCAACCAGCGGGTTTCCTACGAGCAGTACTTC.

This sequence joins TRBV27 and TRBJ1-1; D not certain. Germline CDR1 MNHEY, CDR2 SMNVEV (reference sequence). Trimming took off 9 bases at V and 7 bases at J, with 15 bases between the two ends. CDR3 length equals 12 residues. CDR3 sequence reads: CASEEANGEAFF. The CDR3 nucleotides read TGTGCCAGTGAGGAGGCCAACGGTGAAGCTTTCTTT.

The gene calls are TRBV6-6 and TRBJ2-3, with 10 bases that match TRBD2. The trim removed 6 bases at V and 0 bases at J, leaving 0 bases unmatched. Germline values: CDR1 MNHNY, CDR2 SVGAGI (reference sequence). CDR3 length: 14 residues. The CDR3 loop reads CASRTSGSTDTQYF. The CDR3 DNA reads TGTGCCAGCAGGACTAGCGGGAGCACAGATACGCAGTATTTT.

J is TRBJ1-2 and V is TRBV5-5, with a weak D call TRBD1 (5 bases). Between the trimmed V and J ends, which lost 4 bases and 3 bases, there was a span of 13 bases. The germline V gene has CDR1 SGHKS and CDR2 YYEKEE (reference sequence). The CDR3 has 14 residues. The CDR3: CASSRMAGYYGYTF. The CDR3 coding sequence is TGTGCCAGCAGCCGAATGGCAGGGTACTATGGCTACACCTTC.

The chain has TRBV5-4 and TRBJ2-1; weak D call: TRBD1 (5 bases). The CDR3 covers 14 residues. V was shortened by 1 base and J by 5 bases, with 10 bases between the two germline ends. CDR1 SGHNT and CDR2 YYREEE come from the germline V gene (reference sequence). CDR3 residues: CASSLLGRDNEQFF. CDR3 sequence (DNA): TGTGCCAGCAGCTTGTTGGGGCGCGACAATGAGCAGTTCTTC.

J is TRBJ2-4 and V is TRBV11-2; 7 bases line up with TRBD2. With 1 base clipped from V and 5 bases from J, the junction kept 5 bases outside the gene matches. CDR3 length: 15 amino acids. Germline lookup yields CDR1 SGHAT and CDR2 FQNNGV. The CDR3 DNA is TGTGCCAGCAGCTTAGCGGTCGCGGGAGAAAACATTCAGTACTTC. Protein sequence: CASSLAVAGENIQYF.

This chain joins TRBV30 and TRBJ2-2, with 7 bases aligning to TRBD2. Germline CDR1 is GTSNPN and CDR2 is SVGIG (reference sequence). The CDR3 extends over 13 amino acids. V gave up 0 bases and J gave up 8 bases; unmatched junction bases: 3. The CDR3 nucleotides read TGTGCCTGGAGTGTGGGAGGGGCGGGGGAGCTGTTTTTT. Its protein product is CAWSVGGAGELFF.

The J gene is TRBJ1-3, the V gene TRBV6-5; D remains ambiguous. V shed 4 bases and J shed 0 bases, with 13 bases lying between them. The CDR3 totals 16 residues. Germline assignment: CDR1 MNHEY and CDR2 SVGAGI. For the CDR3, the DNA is TGTGCCAGCAGTTCGTCTCGCGGCCCCTCTGGAAACACCATATATTTT. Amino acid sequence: CASSSSRGPSGNTIYF.

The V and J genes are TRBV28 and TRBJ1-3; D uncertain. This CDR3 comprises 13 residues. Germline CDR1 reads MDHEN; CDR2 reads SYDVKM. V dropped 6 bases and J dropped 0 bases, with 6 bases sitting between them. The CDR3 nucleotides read TGTGCCAGCAGCCCGGTCTCTGGAAACACCATATATTTT. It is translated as CASSPVSGNTIYF. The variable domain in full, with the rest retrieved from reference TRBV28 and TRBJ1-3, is DVKVTQSSRYLVKRTGEKVFLECVQDMDHENMFWYRQDPGLGLRLIYFSYDVKMKEKGDIPEGYSVSREKKERFSLILESASTNQTSMYLCASSPVSGNTIYFGEGSWLTVV.

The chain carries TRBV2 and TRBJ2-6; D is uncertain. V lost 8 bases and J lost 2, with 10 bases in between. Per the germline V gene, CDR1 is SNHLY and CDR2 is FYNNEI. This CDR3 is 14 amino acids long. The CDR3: CASLSSTGANVLTF. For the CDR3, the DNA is TGTGCCAGCCTTTCAAGCACTGGGGCCAACGTCCTGACTTTC.

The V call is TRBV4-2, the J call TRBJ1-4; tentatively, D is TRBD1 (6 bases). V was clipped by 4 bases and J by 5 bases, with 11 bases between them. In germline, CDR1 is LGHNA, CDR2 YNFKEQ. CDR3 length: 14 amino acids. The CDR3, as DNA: TGTGCCAGCAGCCGACAGGATGAGAATGAAAAACTGTTTTTT. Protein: CASSRQDENEKLFF.

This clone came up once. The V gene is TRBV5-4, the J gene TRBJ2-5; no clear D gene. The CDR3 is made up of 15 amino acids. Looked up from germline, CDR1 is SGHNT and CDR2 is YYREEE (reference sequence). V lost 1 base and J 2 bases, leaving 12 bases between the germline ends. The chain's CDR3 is CASSLSAALQETQYF. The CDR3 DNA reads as TGTGCCAGCAGCTTGTCGGCAGCCCTTCAAGAGACCCAGTACTTC.

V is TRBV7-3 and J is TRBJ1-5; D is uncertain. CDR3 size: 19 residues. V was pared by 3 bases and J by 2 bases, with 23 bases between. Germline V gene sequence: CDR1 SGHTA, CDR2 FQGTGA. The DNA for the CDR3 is TGTGCCAGCAGCTTTCCTCTCAAGCGATTGGGAACGGGCAATCAGCCCCAGCATTTT. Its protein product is CASSFPLKRLGTGNQPQHF.

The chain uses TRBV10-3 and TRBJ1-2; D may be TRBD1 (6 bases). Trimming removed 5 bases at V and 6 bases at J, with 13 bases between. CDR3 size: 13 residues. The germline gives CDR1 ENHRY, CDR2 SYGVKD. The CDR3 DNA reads TGTGCCATCAGTCCGAAGGGGGGTGATGGCTACACCTTC. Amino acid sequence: CAISPKGGDGYTF.